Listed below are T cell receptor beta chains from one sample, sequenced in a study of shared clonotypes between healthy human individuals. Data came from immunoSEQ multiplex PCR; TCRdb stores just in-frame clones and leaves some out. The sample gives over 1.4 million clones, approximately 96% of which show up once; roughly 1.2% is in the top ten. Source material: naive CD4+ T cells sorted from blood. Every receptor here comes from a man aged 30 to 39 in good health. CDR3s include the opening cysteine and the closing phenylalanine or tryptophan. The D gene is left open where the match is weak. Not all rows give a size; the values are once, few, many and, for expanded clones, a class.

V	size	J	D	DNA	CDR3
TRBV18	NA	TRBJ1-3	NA	TGTGCCAGCTCACCAATACCTGGGACTGGAAACACCATATATTTT	CASSPIPGTGNTIYF
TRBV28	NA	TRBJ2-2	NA	TGTGCCAGCAGTCAAGGGGGGTACACCGGGGAGCTGTTTTTT	CASSQGGYTGELFF
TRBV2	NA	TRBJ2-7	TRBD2	TGTGCCAGCAGTGCACTAGCGGGAGTCTCCGAGCAGTACTTC	CASSALAGVSEQYF
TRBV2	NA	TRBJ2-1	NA	TGTGCCAGCAGTAGTAATGGGGGTCACAATGAGCAGTTCTTC	CASSSNGGHNEQFF
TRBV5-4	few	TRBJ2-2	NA	TGTGCCAGCAGTGGGGGGAGTAGGGAGCTGTTTTTT	CASSGGSRELFF
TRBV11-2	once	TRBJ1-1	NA	TGTGCCAGCAGCATACAGGGAAGGATGAACACTGAAGCTTTCTTT	CASSIQGRMNTEAFF
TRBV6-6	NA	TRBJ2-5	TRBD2	TGTGCCAGCAGTTACTCACGGGAGGGGACCCAGTACTTC	CASSYSREGTQYF
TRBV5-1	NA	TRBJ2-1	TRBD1	TGCGCCAGCAGCACCGGGACAGGCCAAGAGCAGTTCTTC	CASSTGTGQEQFF
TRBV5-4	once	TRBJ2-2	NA	TGTGCCAGCAGCCGCTCCAGGACCACCGGGGAGCTGTTTTTT	CASSRSRTTGELFF
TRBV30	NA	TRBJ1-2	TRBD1	TGTGCCTGGAGTTTACCCGGGACAGGGGGAGGTTATGGCTACACCTTC	CAWSLPGTGGGYGYTF
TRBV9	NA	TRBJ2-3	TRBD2	TGTGCCAGCAGCGTAGGTAATAGCGGGAGATTAGATACGCAGTATTTT	CASSVGNSGRLDTQYF
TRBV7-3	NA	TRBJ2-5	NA	TGTGCCAGCAGCGCCCAAGCCCCGCCGTACCAAGAGACCCAGTACTTC	CASSAQAPPYQETQYF
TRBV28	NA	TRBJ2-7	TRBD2	TGTGCCAGCAGTCCATGGACTAGCGGGAGTGGGGACTACGAGCAGTACTTC	CASSPWTSGSGDYEQYF
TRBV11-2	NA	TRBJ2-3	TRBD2	TGTGCCAGCAGCTGGACTAGCGGTACTTCCACAGATACGCAGTATTTT	CASSWTSGTSTDTQYF
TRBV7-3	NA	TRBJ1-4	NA	TGTGCCAGCAGCTTAACTGAGGGTGCAAAACTGTTTTTT	CASSLTEGAKLFF
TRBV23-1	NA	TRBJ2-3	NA	TGCGCCAGCAGTTCTAACAAGCCGGTCGTCTTCCCCACAGATACGCAGTATTTT	CASSSNKPVVFPTDTQYF
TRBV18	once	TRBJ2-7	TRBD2	TGTGCCAGCTCACGGACTAGCGGGTTCTACGAGCAGTACTTC	CASSRTSGFYEQYF
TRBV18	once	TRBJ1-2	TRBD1	TGTGCCAGCTCACCCATGACAGGGTCATTCCGCGCGCACACCTTC	CASSPMTGSFRAHTF
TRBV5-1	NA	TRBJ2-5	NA	TGCGCCAGCAACCTTAGATGGGGGAAACAAGAGACCCAGTACTTC	CASNLRWGKQETQYF
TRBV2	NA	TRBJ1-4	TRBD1	TGTGCCAGCGCCGGGACAGGGGGAGAAAAACTGTTTTTT	CASAGTGGEKLFF
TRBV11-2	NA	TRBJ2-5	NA	TGTGCCAGCAGCTTATATGCCAGCCTAGGGGAGACCCAGTACTTC	CASSLYASLGETQYF
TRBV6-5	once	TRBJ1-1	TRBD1	TGTGCCAGCAGTTACTGGACAGGTGAAGCTTTCTTT	CASSYWTGEAFF